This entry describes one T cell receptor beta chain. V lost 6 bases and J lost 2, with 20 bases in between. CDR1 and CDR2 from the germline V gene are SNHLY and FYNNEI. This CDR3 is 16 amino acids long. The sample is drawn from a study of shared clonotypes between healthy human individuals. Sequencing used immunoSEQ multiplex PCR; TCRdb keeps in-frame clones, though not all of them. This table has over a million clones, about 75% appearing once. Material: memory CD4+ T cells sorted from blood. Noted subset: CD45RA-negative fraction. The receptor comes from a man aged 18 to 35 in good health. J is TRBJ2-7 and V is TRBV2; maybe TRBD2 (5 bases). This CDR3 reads CASREDPALPPYEQYF. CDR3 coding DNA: TGTGCCAGCAGGGAGGACCCGGCCCTCCCCCCCTACGAGCAGTACTTC.